In its sample, the clone carrying this T cell receptor (beta chain) was seen many times. The source of the sample is a study of T cells of healthy individuals. TCRdb passed the 5' RACE reads through MiXCR, listing each CDR3 protein once. The sample lists tens of thousands of distinct CDR3 sequences, roughly 5% occurring once. V was pared by 1 base and J by 4 bases, with 8 bases between. Per germline, CDR1 DFQATT and CDR2 SNEGSKA (reference sequence). The CDR3 length is 13 residues. This sequence was found in a female donor in good health. The chain has TRBV20-1 and TRBJ1-5; D is uncertain. The CDR3 DNA reads TGCAGTGCTAGAGCAGGCGTTAATCAGCCCCAGCATTTT. Translating gives CSARAGVNQPQHF.